This TCR beta chain was captured by sequencing in a study of shared T cell receptors in the human thymus. Trimming removed 2 bases from V and 2 bases from J, with 19 bases in between. The CDR3 is made up of 17 amino acids. Germline V gives CDR1 SGHTS, CDR2 YDEGEE. Here immunoSEQ multiplex PCR was the method, and the copy in TCRdb shows in-frame clones only, minus some. Among approximately 660,000 clones listed, roughly 88% were seen once. The sample also formed part of further work on human thymus T cells. That paper notes: Congenital heart defects were the reason for the corrective surgery that the donors, healthy Finnish infants, were having. Thymic tissue was derived from resections collected during corrective heart surgery. Among unrelated individuals, related research reported thymic repertoires that overlapped highly.

This sequence was found in a boy younger than two with a congenital heart defect. What was sequenced was thymocytes. The chain is built from TRBV5-8 and TRBJ1-2, with D perhaps matching TRBD1 (6 bases). The CDR3 DNA sequence: TGTGCCAGCAGCTTACCCCCCGCAGGGGCCGCGAACTATGGCTACACCTTC. Its translation is CASSLPPAGAANYGYTF.